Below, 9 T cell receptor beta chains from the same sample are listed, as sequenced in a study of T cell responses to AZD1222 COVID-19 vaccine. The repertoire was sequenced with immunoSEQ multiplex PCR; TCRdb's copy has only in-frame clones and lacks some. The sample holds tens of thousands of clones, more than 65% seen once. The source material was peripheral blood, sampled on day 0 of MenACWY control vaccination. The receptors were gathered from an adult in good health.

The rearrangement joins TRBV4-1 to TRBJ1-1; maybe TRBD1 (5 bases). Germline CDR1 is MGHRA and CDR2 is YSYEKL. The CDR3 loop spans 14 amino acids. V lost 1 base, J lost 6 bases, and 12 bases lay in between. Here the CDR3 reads CASSQVWQGSEAFF. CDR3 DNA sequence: TGCGCCAGCAGCCAAGTGTGGCAGGGTTCTGAAGCTTTCTTT.

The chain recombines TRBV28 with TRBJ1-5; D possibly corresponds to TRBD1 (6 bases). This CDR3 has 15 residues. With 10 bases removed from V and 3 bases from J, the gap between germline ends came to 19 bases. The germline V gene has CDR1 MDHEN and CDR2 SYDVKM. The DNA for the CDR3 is TGTGCCATCCGCGGGGGCCTCGGTTACAATCAGCCCCAGCATTTT. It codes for CAIRGGLGYNQPQHF.

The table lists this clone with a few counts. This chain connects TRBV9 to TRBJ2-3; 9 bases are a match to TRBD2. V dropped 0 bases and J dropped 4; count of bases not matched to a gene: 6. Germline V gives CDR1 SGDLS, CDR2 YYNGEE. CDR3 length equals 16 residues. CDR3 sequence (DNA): TGTGCCAGCAGCGTAGGAGGCGGGGGGGCCGCAGATACGCAGTATTTT. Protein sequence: CASSVGGGGAADTQYF.

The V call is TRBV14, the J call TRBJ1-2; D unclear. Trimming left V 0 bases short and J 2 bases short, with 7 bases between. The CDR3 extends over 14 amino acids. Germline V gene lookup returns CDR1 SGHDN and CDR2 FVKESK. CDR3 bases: TGTGCCAGCAGCCAAGATGGACGGAACTATGGCTACACCTTC. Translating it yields CASSQDGRNYGYTF.

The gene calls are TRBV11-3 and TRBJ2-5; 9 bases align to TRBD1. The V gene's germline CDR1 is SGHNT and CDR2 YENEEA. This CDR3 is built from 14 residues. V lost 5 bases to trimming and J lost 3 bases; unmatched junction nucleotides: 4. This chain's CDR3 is CASSLRQGEETQYF. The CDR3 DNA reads TGTGCCAGCAGCCTCCGACAGGGGGAAGAGACCCAGTACTTC.

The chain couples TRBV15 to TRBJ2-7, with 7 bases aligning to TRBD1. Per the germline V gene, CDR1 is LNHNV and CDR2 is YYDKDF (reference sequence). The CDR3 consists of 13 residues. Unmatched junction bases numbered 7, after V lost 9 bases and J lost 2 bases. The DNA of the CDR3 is TGTGCCACAAGCGACAGGGTACCCTACGAGCAGTACTTC. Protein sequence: CATSDRVPYEQYF.

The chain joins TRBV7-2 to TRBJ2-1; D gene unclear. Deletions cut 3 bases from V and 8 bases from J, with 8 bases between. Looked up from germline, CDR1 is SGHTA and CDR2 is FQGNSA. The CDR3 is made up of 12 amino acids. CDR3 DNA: TGTGCCAGCAGCTTTTATAACGATGAGCAGTTCTTC. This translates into CASSFYNDEQFF.

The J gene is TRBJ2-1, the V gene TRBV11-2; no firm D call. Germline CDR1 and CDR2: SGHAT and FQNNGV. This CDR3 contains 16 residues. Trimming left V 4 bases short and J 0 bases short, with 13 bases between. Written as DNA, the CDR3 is TGTGCCAGCAGCTCCAGGCGCCAGAGCTCCTACAATGAGCAGTTCTTC. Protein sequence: CASSSRRQSSYNEQFF.

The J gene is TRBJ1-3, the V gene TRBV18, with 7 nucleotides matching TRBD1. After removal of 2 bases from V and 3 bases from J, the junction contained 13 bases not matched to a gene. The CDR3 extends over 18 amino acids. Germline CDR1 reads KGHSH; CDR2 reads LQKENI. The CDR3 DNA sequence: TGTGCCAGCTCACCAAAATCGAGACAGGGAGGAGGTGGAAACACCATATATTTT. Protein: CASSPKSRQGGGGNTIYF.